These 17 T cell receptor beta chains originate from one sample sequenced in a study of T cell changes during pregnancy in multiple sclerosis. The repertoire was sequenced with immunoSEQ multiplex PCR; TCRdb's copy has only in-frame clones and lacks some. The table includes 65,000 to 80,000 clones, 90% to 95% detected once. The source was peripheral blood, collected in the first trimester of pregnancy. The receptors derive from a female donor with multiple sclerosis, enrolled in a pregnancy study.

V is TRBV29-1 and J is TRBJ2-7; D is perhaps TRBD2 (5 bases). In germline, CDR1 is SQVTM, CDR2 ANQGSEA. Trimming removed 4 bases from V and 2 bases from J, with 9 bases in between. The CDR3 loop spans 12 amino acids. The CDR3: CSVGLGAYEQYF. The CDR3 nucleotides read TGCAGCGTTGGGCTGGGAGCCTACGAGCAGTACTTC.

The count of this clone is one. CDR3 coding DNA: TGTGCCAGTAAGGAGGCGGGAGCGGATGAGCAGTTCTTC. Translating gives CASKEAGADEQFF. V and J are TRBV19 and TRBJ2-1, with 7 bases aligning to TRBD2. The germline V gene has CDR1 LNHDA and CDR2 SQIVND (reference sequence). J gave up 8 bases and V 7 bases, and 8 bases lay outside the gene matches. CDR3 length: 13 amino acids.

The V and J genes are TRBV11-2 and TRBJ1-4; D call uncertain. Looked up from germline, CDR1 is SGHAT and CDR2 is FQNNGV. V was trimmed by 7 bases and J by 6 bases, leaving 18 bases between them. The CDR3 spans 15 residues. The CDR3 DNA sequence: TGTGCCAGCACCTCCCCTCGAGGGCGGGATGAAAAACTGTTTTTT. Residues: CASTSPRGRDEKLFF.

The J gene is TRBJ1-2, the V gene TRBV5-4; D unclear. Per the germline V gene, CDR1 is SGHNT and CDR2 is YYREEE (reference sequence). The CDR3 sequence is 13 residues long. Trimming removed 1 base from V and 3 bases from J, with 7 bases in between. Written as DNA, the CDR3 is TGTGCCAGCAGCTTGCGGGATGACTATGGCTACACCTTC. It translates to CASSLRDDYGYTF.

This sequence joins TRBV7-8 and TRBJ1-2; D not certain. The germline V gene encodes CDR1 SGHVS and CDR2 FQNEAQ. Trimming shortened V by 4 bases and J by 0 bases, and 12 bases separated the two germline ends. The CDR3 runs to 15 residues. This CDR3 reads CASSYGRQPNYGYTF. The CDR3 DNA is TGTGCCAGCAGCTATGGGCGACAACCTAACTATGGCTACACCTTC.

V gene TRBV5-5 combines with J gene TRBJ1-1, with 8 positions matching TRBD1. Germline V CDR1 and CDR2: SGHKS, YYEKEE (reference sequence). This CDR3 region has 14 residues. J gave up 5 bases and V 3 bases, and 6 bases lay outside the gene matches. CDR3 sequence: CASSSQGAWTEAFF. CDR3 nucleotide sequence: TGTGCCAGCAGCTCCCAGGGGGCTTGGACTGAAGCTTTCTTT.

The chain employs TRBV7-9 and TRBJ2-6, with a possible D match to TRBD1 (5 bases). CDR3 length equals 14 residues. Trimming pared 5 bases from V and 4 bases from J, leaving 9 bases between. Germline V lookup: CDR1 SEHNR, CDR2 FQNEAQ (reference sequence). CDR3 sequence: CASSPTEGANVLTF. The CDR3 DNA follows: TGTGCCAGCAGCCCGACAGAGGGGGCCAACGTCCTGACTTTC.

The chain has TRBV5-5 and TRBJ1-2; D uncertain. The length of the CDR3 is 15 residues. Germline V gene data show CDR1 as SGHKS and CDR2 as YYEKEE (reference sequence). V dropped 5 bases and J dropped 5 bases, with 19 bases sitting between them. CDR3 nucleotide sequence: TGTGCCAGCAGGGAGGACCTCCGGATGGGTTATGGCTACACCTTC. Translating it yields CASREDLRMGYGYTF.

V gene TRBV6-1 combines with J gene TRBJ1-1; 8 nucleotides align to TRBD1. CDR3 length: 14 residues. Germline V gene sequence: CDR1 MNHNS, CDR2 SASEGT. With 10 bases clipped from V and 1 base from J, the junction kept 8 bases outside the gene matches. CDR3 amino acids: CATSYRGENTEAFF. The DNA of the CDR3 is TGTGCCACTTCTTACAGGGGGGAGAACACTGAAGCTTTCTTT.

In its sample, this clone was seen once. The gene calls are TRBV7-2 and TRBJ1-4; 10 bases map to TRBD1. Germline lookup yields CDR1 SGHTA and CDR2 FQGNSA. The CDR3 length is 16 residues. The ends lost 4 bases at V and 4 bases at J; junction bases unmatched: 6. CDR3 coding DNA: TGTGCCAGCAGCTCTGGACAGGGGGGGTTTAATGAAAAACTGTTTTTT. Protein sequence: CASSSGQGGFNEKLFF.

The chain combines TRBV7-3 with TRBJ2-1; unclear D gene. From germline, CDR1 is SGHTA and CDR2 FQGTGA. The V gene lost 1 base and the J gene lost 0 bases, with 7 bases spanning the gap. The CDR3 has 15 residues. The CDR3 DNA follows: TGTGCCAGCAGCTTAAGCAGGCACTCCTACAATGAGCAGTTCTTC. Translating gives CASSLSRHSYNEQFF.

This sequence joins TRBV5-1 and TRBJ2-4; 8 nucleotides agree with TRBD1. CDR3 length: 15 residues. V gave up 3 bases and J gave up 8 bases; unmatched junction bases: 10. Germline CDR1 and CDR2: SGHRS and YFSETQ. The CDR3 protein is CASSWVTGAEYIQYF. The CDR3 DNA reads as TGCGCCAGCAGCTGGGTGACAGGGGCCGAGTACATTCAGTACTTC. Supplemented by reference TRBV5-1 and TRBJ2-4, the full variable domain reads KAGVTQTPRYLIKTRGQQVTLSCSPISGHRSVSWYQQTPGQGLQFLFEYFSETQRNKGNFPGRFSGRQFSNSRSEMNVSTLELGDSALYLCASSWVTGAEYIQYFGAGTRLSVL.

The chain carries TRBV28 and TRBJ1-3, with D perhaps matching TRBD1 (5 bases). The germline V gene has CDR1 MDHEN and CDR2 SYDVKM. Trimming cost V 2 bases and J 16 bases, with 15 bases left between them. The CDR3 runs 12 residues. This chain's CDR3 is CASSLRREGLYF. As DNA, the CDR3 is TGTGCCAGCAGTTTACGCAGGGAAGGATTGTATTTT.

The CDR3 reads CASRPLDRGAYNEQFF. In DNA, the CDR3 is TGTGCCAGTAGACCTCTGGACAGGGGGGCCTACAATGAGCAGTTCTTC. The chain combines TRBV19 with TRBJ2-1; 10 bases map to TRBD1. J was trimmed by 2 bases and V by 6 bases; bases with no gene match: 7. The CDR3 has 16 amino acids. Germline loops: CDR1 LNHDA, CDR2 SQIVND (reference sequence).

The rearrangement links TRBV28 to TRBJ2-7; TRBD1 might be the D (6 bases). The germline gives CDR1 MDHEN, CDR2 SYDVKM. V gave up 6 bases and J gave up 3 bases, with 24 bases separating them. CDR3 length equals 17 residues. CDR3 DNA sequence: TGTGCCAGCAGGCGCGTGCAAACAGGGTACCCCCTCTACGAGCAGTACTTC. This gives the protein CASRRVQTGYPLYEQYF. Based on the CDR3 plus reference TRBV28 and TRBJ2-7, the full variable domain is DVKVTQSSRYLVKRTGEKVFLECVQDMDHENMFWYRQDPGLGLRLIYFSYDVKMKEKGDIPEGYSVSREKKERFSLILESASTNQTSMYLCASRRVQTGYPLYEQYFGPGTRLTVT.

As concerns this clone: One junction end disagrees with the germline gene, perhaps due to a read error. The rearrangement links TRBV4-3 to TRBJ2-2, with TRBD2 matching 11 bases. The germline CDR1 and CDR2 sequences are LGHNA and YSLEER. The length of the CDR3 is 18 residues. CDR3 DNA sequence: TGCGCCAGCAGCCAAGTTACTAGCGGGGGACCTCAACACCGGGGAGCTGTTTTT. It yields the protein CASSQVTSGGPQHRGAVF.

The chain recombines TRBV7-2 with TRBJ2-5; a weak D match, TRBD1 (5 bases). Germline V gene sequence: CDR1 SGHTA, CDR2 FQGNSA. CDR3 length: 13 amino acids. The V and J ends lost 5 bases and 2 bases respectively, with 9 bases between them. The CDR3 loop reads CASSQGQQETQYF. The CDR3 DNA reads TGTGCCAGCAGCCAGGGCCAGCAAGAGACCCAGTACTTC. The full variable domain, in which reference TRBV7-2 and TRBJ2-5 provide the parts outside the CDR3, is GAGVSQSPSNKVTEKGKDVELRCDPISGHTALYWYRQSLGQGLEFLIYFQGNSAPDKSGLPSDRFSAERTGGSVSTLTIQRTQQEDSAVYLCASSQGQQETQYFGPGTRLLVL.